This entry lists 22 T cell receptor beta chains sequenced from one sample in a study of cytomegalovirus exposure and HLA in healthy donors. Amplification used 60 Vbeta primers and 13 Jbeta primers. Only in-frame clones appear in the TCRdb table, and some are missing; sequencing was by immunoSEQ multiplex PCR. The data show about 160,000 clones, over 80% seen once. The sequencing input was PBMCs. The receptors were gathered from a male donor in good health and CMV-seropositive.

This clone was counted a few times. The chain carries TRBV30 and TRBJ1-1; D gene ambiguous. Germline V gene lookup returns CDR1 GTSNPN and CDR2 SVGIG (reference sequence). V was cut by 7 bases and J by 3 bases, with 9 bases left in between. This CDR3 comprises 11 residues. CDR3 in amino acids: CAFLLYTEAFF. The CDR3 DNA follows: TGTGCCTTCTTACTGTACACTGAAGCTTTCTTT.

The chain carries TRBV27 and TRBJ2-2; D uncertain. The ends were cut back, 3 bases at V and 7 bases at J, with 3 bases in the middle. The germline V gene encodes CDR1 MNHEY and CDR2 SMNVEV (reference sequence). This CDR3 region has 11 residues. The CDR3 region has the DNA TGTGCCAGCAGTTTCTTCGGGGAGCTGTTTTTT. It yields the protein CASSFFGELFF.

CDR3 sequence (DNA): TGTGCCAGTAGTCGGACAGGGGGCGATCAGCCCCAGCATTTT. Translation gives CASSRTGGDQPQHF. This chain joins TRBV19 and TRBJ1-5; 11 positions match TRBD1. The CDR3 consists of 14 residues. Germline V CDR1 and CDR2: LNHDA, SQIVND (reference sequence). Trimming at V came to 5 bases and at J to 5 bases, leaving 2 bases not matched to a gene.

The rearrangement uses TRBV30 and TRBJ1-6; 8 bases align to TRBD1. The CDR3 runs 12 residues. Germline CDR1 GTSNPN, CDR2 SVGIG (reference sequence). Trimming cost V 0 bases and J 13 bases; bases outside gene matches: 2. For the CDR3, the DNA is TGTGCCTGGAGTGTAACAGGGGGTCCCCTCCACTTT. As protein: CAWSVTGGPLHF.

CDR3 in DNA: TGTGCCAGCAGACTAGCGGGAGACGCCGACGAGCAGTACTTC. Amino acids: CASRLAGDADEQYF. The gene calls are TRBV21-1 and TRBJ2-7; the table's D call, TRBD2, has no DNA check behind it. TRBV21-1 is a recognized pseudogene. This CDR3 contains 14 residues.

This sequence joins TRBV6-1 and TRBJ2-1; D is undetermined. There are 17 residues in the CDR3. V lost 2 bases and J 0 bases, leaving 14 bases between the germline ends. The germline CDR1 and CDR2 sequences are MNHNS and SASEGT. The DNA of the CDR3 is TGTGCCAGCAGTGAAAGCGAAGGTCTTAGCTCCTACAATGAGCAGTTCTTC. Translated: CASSESEGLSSYNEQFF.

This clone has only one observation. The J gene is TRBJ1-5, the V gene TRBV7-9, with TRBD1 matching 7 bases. The CDR3 is made up of 15 amino acids. The germline CDR1 and CDR2 sequences are SEHNR and FQNEAQ (reference sequence). V was clipped by 1 base and J by 7 bases; unmatched bases: 7. The CDR3 sequence: CASSLGGGEMQPQHF. CDR3 DNA sequence: TGTGCCAGCAGCTTAGGAGGGGGCGAAATGCAGCCCCAGCATTTT.

The gene calls are TRBV2 and TRBJ1-2; tentative D call: TRBD1 (5 bases). Germline V CDR1 and CDR2: SNHLY, FYNNEI. This CDR3 spans 14 amino acids. Trimming removed 1 base at V and 2 bases at J, with 8 bases between. The CDR3 coding sequence is TGTGCCAGCAGTGAAGTGGCAGGGAACTATGGCTACACCTTC. It encodes CASSEVAGNYGYTF.

This clone showed up just once. The chain employs TRBV5-1 and TRBJ2-7, with D unresolved. Germline V gene lookup returns CDR1 SGHRS and CDR2 YFSETQ. Between the trimmed V and J ends, which lost 0 bases and 6 bases, there was a span of 4 bases. The CDR3 contains 11 residues. In DNA form, the CDR3 reads TGCGCCAGCAGCTTGGACAGCGAGCAGTACTTC. Translation: CASSLDSEQYF.

This clone was seen more than once but under ten times. The chain combines TRBV9 with TRBJ2-7, with TRBD2 identical over 8 bases. CDR3 length: 15 residues. The V and J ends lost 4 bases and 5 bases, in that order; junction bases with no gene match: 11. The V gene's germline CDR1 is SGDLS and CDR2 YYNGEE. CDR3 protein: CASSRGTSRHNEQYF. CDR3 nucleotide sequence: TGTGCCAGCAGCCGCGGGACTAGTCGTCACAACGAGCAGTACTTC.

This clone is a singleton in its sample. This chain connects TRBV25-1 to TRBJ1-2; TRBD1 matches at 8 bases. The germline CDR1 and CDR2 sequences are MGHDK and SYGVNS. Trimming cost V 4 bases and J 5 bases; bases outside gene matches: 6. There are 14 residues in the CDR3. The CDR3 nucleotides are TGTGCCAGCAGTGGGACAGGGACCCAATATGGCTACACCTTC. Protein sequence: CASSGTGTQYGYTF.

V gene TRBV5-1 combines with J gene TRBJ1-1, with a tentative D call TRBD1 (6 bases). The CDR3 runs to 14 residues. Germline values: CDR1 SGHRS, CDR2 YFSETQ. Trimming pared 8 bases from V and 0 bases from J, leaving 14 bases between. CDR3 DNA sequence: TGCGCCAGTACAGGGTCCCAACTGAACACTGAAGCTTTCTTT. Translation: CASTGSQLNTEAFF.

A note on this clone: The same CDR3 can be traced to other DNA sequences in this sample. The chain links TRBV30 to TRBJ2-1; 8 positions agree with TRBD2. The trim removed 3 bases at V and 2 bases at J, leaving 3 bases unmatched. The CDR3 contains 14 residues. Germline V CDR1 and CDR2: GTSNPN, SVGIG (reference sequence). CDR3 sequence (DNA): TGTGCCTGGAGGCTAGCGGGTACCTACAATGAGCAGTTCTTC. It is translated as CAWRLAGTYNEQFF.

This clone appeared a few times. The chain combines TRBV4-1 with TRBJ1-5, with D possibly being TRBD1 (6 bases). Looked up from germline, CDR1 is MGHRA and CDR2 is YSYEKL. CDR3 length: 16 residues. V lost 2 bases and J 4 bases, leaving 15 bases between the germline ends. In nucleotides, the CDR3 is TGCGCCAGCAGCCAACCGGGAGGGGGGGGGAATCAGCCCCAGCATTTT. Its protein is CASSQPGGGGNQPQHF.

This clone was observed a single time. The rearrangement links TRBV5-1 to TRBJ1-5; 12 nucleotides agree with TRBD1. The CDR3 totals 16 residues. Germline V gene data show CDR1 as SGHRS and CDR2 as YFSETQ. V lost 4 bases, J lost 2 bases, and 4 bases stayed unmatched. CDR3 coding DNA: TGCGCCAGCAGCCCCGGGACAGGGGGCGGCAATCAGCCCCAGCATTTT. The encoded protein is CASSPGTGGGNQPQHF.

This clone appeared once. CDR3: CASSPRGSSYEQYF. In nucleotides, the CDR3 is TGTGCCAGCAGCCCACGGGGAAGCTCCTACGAGCAGTACTTC. The V gene is TRBV7-9, the J gene TRBJ2-7, with a weak D call TRBD2 (5 bases). The CDR3 totals 14 residues. The ends were cut back, 5 bases at V and 0 bases at J, with 11 bases in the middle. Germline V gene data show CDR1 as SEHNR and CDR2 as FQNEAQ (reference sequence).

This clone was observed a few times. The V gene is TRBV4-1, the J gene TRBJ2-7, with 7 bases matching TRBD2. This CDR3 contains 14 residues. Germline V CDR1 and CDR2: MGHRA, YSYEKL. The ends lost 3 bases at V and 3 bases at J; junction bases unmatched: 5. As DNA, the CDR3 is TGCGCCAGCAGCCATCTAGCGGCTGGCTACGAGCAGTACTTC. The encoded protein is CASSHLAAGYEQYF.

The chain joins TRBV29-1 to TRBJ1-4, with D tentatively TRBD1 (5 bases). Between the trimmed V and J ends, which lost 1 base and 10 bases, there was a span of 13 bases. Germline loops: CDR1 SQVTM, CDR2 ANQGSEA. This CDR3 is 13 amino acids long. The CDR3, as DNA: TGCAGCGTTGAAGTGGGCAGGGTAGGAAAACTGTTTTTT. Translation gives CSVEVGRVGKLFF.

The gene calls are TRBV5-1 and TRBJ2-1, with 8 bases that match TRBD2. The CDR3 is 14 amino acids. Germline V gene sequence: CDR1 SGHRS, CDR2 YFSETQ. V shed 6 bases and J 0 bases; nucleotides not matched to a gene: 2. As DNA, the CDR3 is TGCGCCAGCATGGGGACTAGCTCCTACAATGAGCAGTTCTTC. Amino acids: CASMGTSSYNEQFF.

This chain links TRBV27 with TRBJ1-2; possibly TRBD1 for D (5 bases). Trimming removed 5 bases at V and 4 bases at J, with 14 bases between. This CDR3 is built from 14 residues. Germline CDR1 and CDR2: MNHEY and SMNVEV (reference sequence). The CDR3 reads CASSLSTAPYGYTF. As DNA, the CDR3 is TGTGCCAGCAGTCTCTCGACAGCTCCCTATGGCTACACCTTC.

The chain links TRBV4-2 to TRBJ2-7, with D maybe TRBD2 (5 bases). The CDR3 covers 16 residues. Trimming left V 4 bases short and J 6 bases short, with 22 bases between. Germline V CDR1 and CDR2: LGHNA, YNFKEQ. The CDR3 DNA reads TGTGCCAGCAGCCCCGAGCAATGGGGAGCCCAAGTCGAGCAGTACTTC. Amino acids: CASSPEQWGAQVEQYF.

The chain has TRBV27 and TRBJ1-2; unclear D gene. The CDR3 length is 15 residues. Trimming cost V 7 bases and J 0 bases, with 15 bases left between them. Germline assignment: CDR1 MNHEY and CDR2 SMNVEV (reference sequence). CDR3 DNA: TGTGCCAGCACCCCTTCGGGTAGAGCTAACTATGGCTACACCTTC. Its translation is CASTPSGRANYGYTF.